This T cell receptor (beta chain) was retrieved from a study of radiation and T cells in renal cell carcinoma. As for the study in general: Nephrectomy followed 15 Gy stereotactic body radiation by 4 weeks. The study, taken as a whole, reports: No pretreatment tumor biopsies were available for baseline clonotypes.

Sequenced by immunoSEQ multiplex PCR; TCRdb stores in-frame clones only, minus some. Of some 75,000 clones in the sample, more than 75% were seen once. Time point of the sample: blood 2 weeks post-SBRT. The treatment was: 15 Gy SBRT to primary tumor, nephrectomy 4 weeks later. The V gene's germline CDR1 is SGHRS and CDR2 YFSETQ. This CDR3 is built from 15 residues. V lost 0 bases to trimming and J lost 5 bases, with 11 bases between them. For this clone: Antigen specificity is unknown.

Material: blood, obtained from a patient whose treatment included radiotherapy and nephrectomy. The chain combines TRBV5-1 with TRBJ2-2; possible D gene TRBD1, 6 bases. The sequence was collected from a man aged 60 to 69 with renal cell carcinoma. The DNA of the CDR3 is TGCGCCAGCAGCTTGGACACCCAGGGGACCGGGGAGCTGTTTTTT. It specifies CASSLDTQGTGELFF.